This TCR beta chain was sequenced during a study of blood T cell repertoires in COVID-19. Study details: Researchers got acute and convalescent COVID-19 samples from the United States, Italy and Spain. The analysed material was cDNA or gDNA that came from T cells, B-cell-depleted T cells, or PBMCs.

Under the authors' procedure: Using reference gene primer amplification, nucleated cell counts were estimated. Produced via immunoSEQ multiplex PCR; TCRdb's table is partial and in-frame only. From that table come the V and J calls and clone size; the DNA was used to work out D and trimming. The repertoire includes about 170,000 clones, roughly 90% of them detected once, and 0.53% sits in the top ten. The CDR3 length is 15 residues. Germline assignment: CDR1 LNHDA and CDR2 SQIVND (reference sequence). With 5 bases removed from V and 7 bases from J, the gap between germline ends came to 15 bases. Sequencing input: peripheral blood. The chain couples TRBV19 to TRBJ1-6, with no clear D. This clonotype originated in a man in his fifties with acute or convalescent COVID-19. The CDR3 loop is CASSPPDGGNSPLHF. CDR3 nucleotides: TGTGCCAGTAGTCCCCCGGACGGAGGGAATTCACCCCTCCACTTT.